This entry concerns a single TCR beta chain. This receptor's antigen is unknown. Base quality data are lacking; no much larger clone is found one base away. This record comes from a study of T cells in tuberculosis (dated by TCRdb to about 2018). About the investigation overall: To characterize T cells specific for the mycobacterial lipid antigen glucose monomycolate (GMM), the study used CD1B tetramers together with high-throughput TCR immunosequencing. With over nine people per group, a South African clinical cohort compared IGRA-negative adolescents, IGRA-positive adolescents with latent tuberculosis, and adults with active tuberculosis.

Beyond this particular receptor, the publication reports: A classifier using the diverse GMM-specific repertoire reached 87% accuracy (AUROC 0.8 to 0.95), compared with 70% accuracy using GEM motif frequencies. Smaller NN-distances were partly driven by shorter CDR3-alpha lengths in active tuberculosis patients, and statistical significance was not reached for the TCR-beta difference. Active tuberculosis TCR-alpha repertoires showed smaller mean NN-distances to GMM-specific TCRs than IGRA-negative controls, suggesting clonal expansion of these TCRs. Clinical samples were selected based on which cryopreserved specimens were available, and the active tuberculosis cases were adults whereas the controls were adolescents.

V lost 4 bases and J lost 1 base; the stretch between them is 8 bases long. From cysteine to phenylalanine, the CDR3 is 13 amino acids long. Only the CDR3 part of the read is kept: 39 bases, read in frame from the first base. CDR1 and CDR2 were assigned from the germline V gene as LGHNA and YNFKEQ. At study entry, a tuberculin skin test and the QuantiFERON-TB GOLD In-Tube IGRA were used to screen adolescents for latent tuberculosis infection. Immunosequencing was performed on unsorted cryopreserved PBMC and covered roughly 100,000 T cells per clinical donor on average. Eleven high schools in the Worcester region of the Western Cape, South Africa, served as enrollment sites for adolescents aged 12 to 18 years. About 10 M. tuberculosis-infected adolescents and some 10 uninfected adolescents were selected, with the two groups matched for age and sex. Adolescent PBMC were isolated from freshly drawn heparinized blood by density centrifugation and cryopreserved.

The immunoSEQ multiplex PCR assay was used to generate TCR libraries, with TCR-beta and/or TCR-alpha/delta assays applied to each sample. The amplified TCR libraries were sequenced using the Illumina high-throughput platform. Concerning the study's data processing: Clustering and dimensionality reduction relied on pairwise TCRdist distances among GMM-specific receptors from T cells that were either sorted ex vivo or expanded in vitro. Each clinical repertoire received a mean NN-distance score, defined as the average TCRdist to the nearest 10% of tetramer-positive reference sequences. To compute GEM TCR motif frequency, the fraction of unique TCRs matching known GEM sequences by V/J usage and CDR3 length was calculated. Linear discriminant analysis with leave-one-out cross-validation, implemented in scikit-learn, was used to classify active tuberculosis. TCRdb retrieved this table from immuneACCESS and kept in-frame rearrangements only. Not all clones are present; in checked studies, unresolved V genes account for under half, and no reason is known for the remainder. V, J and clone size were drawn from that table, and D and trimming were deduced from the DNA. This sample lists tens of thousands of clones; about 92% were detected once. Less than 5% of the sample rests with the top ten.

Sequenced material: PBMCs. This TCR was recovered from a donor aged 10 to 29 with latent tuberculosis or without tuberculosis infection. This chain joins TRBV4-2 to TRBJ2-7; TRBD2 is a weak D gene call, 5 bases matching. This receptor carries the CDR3 CASSPRGSYEQYF. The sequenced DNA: TGTGCCAGCAGCCCACGGGGATCCTACGAGCAGTACTTC.